The 18 T cell receptor beta chains in this list originate from one sample, sequenced in a study of early T cells in non-severe SARS-CoV-2 infection. TCRdb independently ran MiXCR on the 5' RACE reads; one entry per CDR3 protein. The data hold around 68,000 distinct CDR3 sequences, with 4.5% to 7.5% observed a single time. The sequenced sample was whole blood, obtained at baseline. These receptors were obtained from an adult who was a healthcare worker with PCR-confirmed SARS-CoV-2 infection or an uninfected control (not recorded which).

This clonotype showed up many times. The V call is TRBV18, the J call TRBJ1-1; TRBD1 matches 7 bases. Per germline, CDR1 KGHSH and CDR2 LQKENI. Losses at the gene ends were 3 bases for V and 2 bases for J; bases not matched to a gene: 3. CDR3 length: 14 amino acids. The chain's CDR3 is CASSPRQGNTEAFF. The CDR3 DNA follows: TGTGCCAGCTCACCGCGACAGGGAAACACTGAAGCTTTCTTT.

This clonotype has a handful of counts. The genes are TRBV20-1 and TRBJ1-5; 11 bases match TRBD1. V lost 4 bases to trimming and J lost 3 bases; unmatched junction nucleotides: 8. CDR1 is DFQATT, CDR2 SNEGSKA, per germline (reference sequence). The length of the CDR3 is 16 residues. CDR3 residues: CSAKKDRGPINQPQHF. In DNA, the CDR3 is TGCAGTGCTAAAAAGGACAGGGGGCCAATCAATCAGCCCCAGCATTTT.

The chain links TRBV6-5 to TRBJ2-5, with D possibly TRBD2 on 5 matching bases. The CDR3 runs to 14 residues. Trimming removed 5 bases from V and 1 base from J, with 11 bases in between. In germline, CDR1 is MNHEY, CDR2 SVGAGI. The CDR3 region is CASSPRGSQETQYF. CDR3 sequence (DNA): TGTGCCAGCAGTCCTAGAGGGTCCCAAGAGACCCAGTACTTC.

This clonotype showed up many times. This chain uses TRBV19 with TRBJ1-1; D may be TRBD1 (6 bases). Trimming stripped 9 bases from V and 3 bases from J, with 17 bases between. The V gene's germline CDR1 is LNHDA and CDR2 SQIVND (reference sequence). CDR3 length equals 14 residues. The CDR3 sequence: CASLHPGDHTEAFF. CDR3 DNA sequence: TGTGCCAGCCTACACCCAGGGGACCACACTGAAGCTTTCTTT.

This clonotype has ten or more counts. The chain is built from TRBV4-2 and TRBJ2-1, with 16 bases fitting TRBD2. The CDR3 is 18 residues long. Trimming removed 0 bases from V and 8 bases from J; junction bases left unmatched: 7. CDR1 LGHNA and CDR2 YNFKEQ come from the germline V gene. The CDR3 loop is CASSQDPGLAGGRDEQFF. The CDR3 nucleotides are TGTGCCAGCAGCCAAGATCCGGGACTAGCGGGAGGGCGGGATGAGCAGTTCTTC.

The chain uses TRBV9 and TRBJ2-1; the match to TRBD2 covers 7 bases. The CDR3 covers 16 residues. V dropped 4 bases and J dropped 6; count of bases not matched to a gene: 13. Germline-derived CDR1 and CDR2 are SGDLS and YYNGEE. CDR3 loop: CASSYSGLVVINEQFF. CDR3 sequence (DNA): TGTGCCAGCAGCTACTCCGGACTAGTGGTTATCAATGAGCAGTTCTTC.

This clonotype was counted many times. The chain has TRBV5-1 and TRBJ2-1; tentative D call: TRBD2 (5 bases). Germline CDR1 is SGHRS and CDR2 is YFSETQ. The length of the CDR3 is 17 residues. V lost 5 bases, J lost 2 bases, and 20 bases lay in between. The CDR3 loop reads CASSRPPGGVTYNEQFF. The CDR3 DNA sequence: TGCGCCAGCAGTCGACCCCCCGGAGGAGTGACCTACAATGAGCAGTTCTTC. Full variable domain (remainder filled in from reference TRBV5-1 and TRBJ2-1): KAGVTQTPRYLIKTRGQQVTLSCSPISGHRSVSWYQQTPGQGLQFLFEYFSETQRNKGNFPGRFSGRQFSNSRSEMNVSTLELGDSALYLCASSRPPGGVTYNEQFFGPGTRLTVL.

This clonotype came up a few times. The CDR3 here is CASSQEWGGGNTIYF. The CDR3 DNA is TGCGCCAGCAGCCAAGAATGGGGTGGGGGAAACACCATATATTTT. The rearrangement uses TRBV4-3 and TRBJ1-3; D is ambiguous. V lost 0 bases and J 4 bases, leaving 10 bases between the germline ends. Germline V gene data show CDR1 as LGHNA and CDR2 as YSLEER. This CDR3 is built from 15 residues.

This clonotype was seen more than once but under ten times. The rearrangement links TRBV12-3 or TRBV12-4 to TRBJ2-7; no reliable D call. This CDR3 is built from 12 residues. V lost 6 bases and J 4 bases, leaving 10 bases between the germline ends. As DNA, the CDR3 is TGTGCCAGCAGCCGCTATATGTACGAGCAGTACTTC. Protein: CASSRYMYEQYF.

This clonotype occurred many times. The V and J genes are TRBV13 and TRBJ1-1, with a weak D call TRBD1 (5 bases). Germline V gene data show CDR1 as PRHDT and CDR2 as FYEKMQ (reference sequence). This CDR3 is 13 amino acids long. The V end lost 4 bases, the J end lost 5 bases, and 11 bases lay between the germline ends. The chain's CDR3 is CASSSGERTEAFF. The CDR3 bases are TGTGCCAGCAGCTCGGGGGAGAGGACTGAAGCTTTCTTT.

This clonotype was picked up many times. The chain is built from TRBV5-1 and TRBJ1-2, with D hard to call. Germline V gene data show CDR1 as SGHRS and CDR2 as YFSETQ. This CDR3 is built from 12 residues. V lost 4 bases and J lost 8, with 12 bases in between. CDR3 amino acids: CASSPRPPGYTF. Here the CDR3 DNA reads TGCGCCAGCAGCCCCAGACCACCCGGCTACACCTTC. The full variable domain, with the rest looked up from reference TRBV5-1 and TRBJ1-2, is KAGVTQTPRYLIKTRGQQVTLSCSPISGHRSVSWYQQTPGQGLQFLFEYFSETQRNKGNFPGRFSGRQFSNSRSEMNVSTLELGDSALYLCASSPRPPGYTFGSGTRLTVV.

A few counts support this clonotype. The rearrangement uses TRBV6-5 and TRBJ1-5, with 7 bases aligning to TRBD1. The germline CDR1 and CDR2 sequences are MNHEY and SVGAGI. V shed 6 bases, J shed 0 bases, and the junction held 5 bases outside the gene matches. The CDR3 consists of 15 residues. Here the CDR3 reads CASSPGQVSNQPQHF. DNA for the CDR3: TGTGCCAGCAGCCCCGGACAGGTTAGCAATCAGCCCCAGCATTTT.

This clonotype was observed a few times. The chain recombines TRBV7-2 with TRBJ1-3; 11 nucleotides match TRBD1. With V trimmed by 5 bases and J by 8 bases, 8 bases remained unmatched. Germline V lookup: CDR1 SGHTA, CDR2 FQGNSA. The CDR3 is 15 residues long. The CDR3 coding sequence is TGTGCCAGCAGCGCTACCGGGACAGGGGGGCACACCATATATTTT. Its protein product is CASSATGTGGHTIYF.

The sample holds many counts of this clonotype. The chain links TRBV3-1 to TRBJ2-7; D is unresolved. The germline CDR1 and CDR2 sequences are LGHDT and YNNKEL (reference sequence). This CDR3 region has 13 residues. V shed 5 bases and J shed 2 bases, with 10 bases lying between them. The CDR3 sequence: CASSLRGAYEQYF. The CDR3 nucleotides read TGTGCCAGCAGCTTACGTGGGGCCTACGAGCAGTACTTC.

V and J are TRBV7-9 and TRBJ1-5; weak D call: TRBD1 (6 bases). This CDR3 is built from 17 residues. V lost 5 bases to trimming and J lost 5 bases, with 22 bases between them. The germline gives CDR1 SEHNR, CDR2 FQNEAQ (reference sequence). The CDR3 loop reads CASSPIPDSPADQPQHF. For the CDR3, the DNA is TGTGCCAGCAGCCCCATACCGGACAGCCCCGCGGATCAGCCCCAGCATTTT.

Many counts were recorded for this clonotype. A junction boundary mismatches the germline segment, possibly from a read error. The V gene is TRBV28, the J gene TRBJ1-1, with D perhaps matching TRBD1 (6 bases). Germline V gene data show CDR1 as MDHEN and CDR2 as SYDVKM. The length of the CDR3 is 15 residues. The CDR3 DNA reads as TGTGCCAGCAGTCCCCCCCGGGGGCTTGGCACTGAAGCTTTTTTT. It is translated as CASSPPRGLGTEAFF.

This clonotype occurred a few times. For the CDR3, the DNA is TGTGCCAGCAGCCAGGGGGATTCCGCACAGCCCCAGCATTTT. Encoded protein: CASSQGDSAQPQHF. The J gene is TRBJ1-5, the V gene TRBV7-9; 7 bases line up with TRBD1. J lost 7 bases, V lost 5 bases, and 8 bases had no gene match. This CDR3 comprises 14 residues. In germline, CDR1 is SEHNR, CDR2 FQNEAQ (reference sequence). Using reference TRBV7-9 and TRBJ1-5 for the parts outside the CDR3, the full variable domain is DTGVSQNPRHKITKRGQNVTFRCDPISEHNRLYWYRQTLGQGPEFLTYFQNEAQLEKSRLLSDRFSAERPKGSFSTLEIQRTEQGDSAMYLCASSQGDSAQPQHFGDGTRLSIL.

In its sample, this clonotype was seen a few times. This chain connects TRBV4-3 to TRBJ2-2; 10 bases agree with TRBD2. J gave up 4 bases and V 3 bases, and 11 bases lay outside the gene matches. Germline loops: CDR1 LGHNA, CDR2 YSLEER. The CDR3 loop spans 18 amino acids. The CDR3 loop is CASSQWASGRVGTGELFF. CDR3 DNA: TGCGCCAGCAGCCAGTGGGCCAGCGGGAGGGTCGGCACCGGGGAGCTGTTTTTT.